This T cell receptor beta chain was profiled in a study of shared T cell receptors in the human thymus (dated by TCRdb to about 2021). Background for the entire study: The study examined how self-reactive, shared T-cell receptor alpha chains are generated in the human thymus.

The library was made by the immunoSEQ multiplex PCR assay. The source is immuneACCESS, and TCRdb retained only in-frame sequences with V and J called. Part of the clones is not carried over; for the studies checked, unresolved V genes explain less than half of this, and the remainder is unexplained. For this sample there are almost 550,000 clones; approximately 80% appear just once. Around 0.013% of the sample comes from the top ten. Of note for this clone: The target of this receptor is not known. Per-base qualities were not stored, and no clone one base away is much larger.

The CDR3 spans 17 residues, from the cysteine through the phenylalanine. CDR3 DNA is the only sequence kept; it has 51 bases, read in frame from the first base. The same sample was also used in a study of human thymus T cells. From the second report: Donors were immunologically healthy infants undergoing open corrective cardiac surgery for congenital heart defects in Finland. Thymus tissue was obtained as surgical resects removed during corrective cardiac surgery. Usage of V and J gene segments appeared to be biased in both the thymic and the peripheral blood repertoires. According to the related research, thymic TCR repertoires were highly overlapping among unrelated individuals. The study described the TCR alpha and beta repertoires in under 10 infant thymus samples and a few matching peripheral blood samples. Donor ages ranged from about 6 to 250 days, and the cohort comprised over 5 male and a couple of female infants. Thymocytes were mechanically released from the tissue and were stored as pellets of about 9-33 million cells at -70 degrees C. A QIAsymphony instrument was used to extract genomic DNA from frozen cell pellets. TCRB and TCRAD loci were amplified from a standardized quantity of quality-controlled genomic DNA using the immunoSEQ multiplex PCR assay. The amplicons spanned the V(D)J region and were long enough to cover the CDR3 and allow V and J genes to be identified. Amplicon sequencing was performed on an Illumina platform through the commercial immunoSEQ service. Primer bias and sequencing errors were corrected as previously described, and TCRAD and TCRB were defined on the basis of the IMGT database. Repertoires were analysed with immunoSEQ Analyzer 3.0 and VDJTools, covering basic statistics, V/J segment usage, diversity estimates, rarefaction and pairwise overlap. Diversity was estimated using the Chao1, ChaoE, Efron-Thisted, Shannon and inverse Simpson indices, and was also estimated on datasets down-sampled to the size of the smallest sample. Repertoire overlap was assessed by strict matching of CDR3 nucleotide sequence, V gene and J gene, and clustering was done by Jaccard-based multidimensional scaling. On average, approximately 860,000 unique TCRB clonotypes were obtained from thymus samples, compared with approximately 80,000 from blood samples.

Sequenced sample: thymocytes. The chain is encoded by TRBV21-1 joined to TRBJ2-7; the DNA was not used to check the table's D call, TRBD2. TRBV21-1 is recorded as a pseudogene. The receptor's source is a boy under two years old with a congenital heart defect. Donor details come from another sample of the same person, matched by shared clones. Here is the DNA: TGTGCCAGCAGCCCTCAGAGAGGGAAAGTGGGCTCCTACGAGCAGTACTTC. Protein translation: CASSPQRGKVGSYEQYF.